This T cell receptor beta chain was documented in a study of cytomegalovirus exposure and HLA in healthy donors. Study summary: In a later analysis, it was reported that the approximately 110 validation repertoires had been produced on the same platform as the 700 or so repertoires belonging to the first cohort. Overall study results and limits: Published work reported that the classifier diagnosed cytomegalovirus status with high specificity and sensitivity. The study put 150 to 200 TCR beta chains on its list as cytomegalovirus-associated.

The germline V gene has CDR1 SGHDT and CDR2 YYEEEE. This CDR3 spans 13 amino acids. While the first cohort had hundreds of subjects, the donors belonged to the separate validation cohort of over a hundred subjects. Method: immunoSEQ multiplex PCR; TCRdb's copy keeps in-frame clones and lacks some. This sample has 55,000 to 70,000 clones; 80% to 95% occur once, and the top ten carry about 5.2%. To note about this clone: Its antigen is currently unknown. Relative to the germline gene, one junction end is altered; a read error may explain this.

The sample was PBMCs. V usage is TRBV5-6 and J usage is TRBJ2-5; no definite D call. The TCR comes from a man younger than 35 in good health and CMV-seropositive. CDR3 DNA: TGTGCCAGCAACTTGGCGAGCCGGGAGACCCAGTACTTC. Encoded protein: CASNLASRETQYF. Together with reference TRBV5-6 and TRBJ2-5, the CDR3 gives the full variable domain: DAGVTQSPTHLIKTRGQQVTLRCSPKSGHDTVSWYQQALGQGPQFIFQYYEEEERQRGNFPDRFSGHQFPNYSSELNVNALLLGDSALYLCASNLASRETQYFGPGTRLLVL.